This paragraph covers one TCR beta chain sequence. This sample is part of a study of cytotoxic CD8 clonotypes in ibrutinib-treated CLL. Assay used: immunoSEQ multiplex PCR; TCRdb lists only in-frame clones, some missing. The repertoire holds approximately 91,000 clones, with roughly 77% as singletons. The germline V gene has CDR1 MDHEN and CDR2 SYDVKM. The V and J ends lost 6 bases and 3 bases respectively, with 18 bases between them. The CDR3 runs 15 residues. The sequences come from PBMCs, collected after 12 months of ibrutinib treatment. The source of this sequence is a human donor with chronic lymphocytic leukemia. The rearrangement uses TRBV28 and TRBJ2-7; maybe TRBD2 (7 bases). The CDR3 protein is CASSRGGAGRYEQYF. In DNA, the CDR3 is TGTGCCAGCAGCCGAGGGGGAGCGGGACGCTACGAGCAGTACTTC.